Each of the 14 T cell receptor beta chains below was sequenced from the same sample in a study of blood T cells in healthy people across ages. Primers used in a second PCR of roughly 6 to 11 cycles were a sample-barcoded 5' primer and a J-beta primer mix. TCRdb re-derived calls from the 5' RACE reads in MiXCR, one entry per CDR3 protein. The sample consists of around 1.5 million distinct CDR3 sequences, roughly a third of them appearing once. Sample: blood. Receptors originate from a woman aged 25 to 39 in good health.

In DNA form, the CDR3 reads TGCGCCAGCAGCCACCGGGACAGGGGGCATCAGCCCCAGCATTTT. Amino acid sequence: CASSHRDRGHQPQHF. The chain carries TRBV5-1 and TRBJ1-5; TRBD1 aligns across 12 bases. This CDR3 is 15 amino acids long. The junction had 4 bases not matched to a gene; V was cut back by 4 bases and J by 5 bases. Germline lookup yields CDR1 SGHRS and CDR2 YFSETQ. The complete variable domain, with remaining parts taken from reference TRBV5-1 and TRBJ1-5, reads KAGVTQTPRYLIKTRGQQVTLSCSPISGHRSVSWYQQTPGQGLQFLFEYFSETQRNKGNFPGRFSGRQFSNSRSEMNVSTLELGDSALYLCASSHRDRGHQPQHFGDGTRLSIL.

The CDR3 region is CAWSFQQVNEQFF. The CDR3 DNA sequence: TGTGCCTGGAGTTTCCAGCAGGTAAATGAGCAGTTCTTC. This chain joins TRBV30 and TRBJ2-1, with unresolved D. Trimming stripped 2 bases from V and 7 bases from J, with 12 bases between. The germline CDR1 and CDR2 sequences are GTSNPN and SVGIG (reference sequence). CDR3 size: 13 residues.

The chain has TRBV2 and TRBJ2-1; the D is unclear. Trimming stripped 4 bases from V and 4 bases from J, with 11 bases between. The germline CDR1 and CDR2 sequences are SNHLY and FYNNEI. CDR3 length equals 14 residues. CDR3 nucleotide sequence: TGTGCCAGCAGTGGAGTTCTCTTTTACAATGAGCAGTTCTTC. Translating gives CASSGVLFYNEQFF.

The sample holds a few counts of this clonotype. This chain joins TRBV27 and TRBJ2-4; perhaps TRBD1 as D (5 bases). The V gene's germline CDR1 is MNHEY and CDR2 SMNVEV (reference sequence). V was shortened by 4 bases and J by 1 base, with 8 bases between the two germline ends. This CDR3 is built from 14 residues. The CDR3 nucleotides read TGTGCCAGCAGTTACGCAGGGGCCAAAAACATTCAGTACTTC. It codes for CASSYAGAKNIQYF.

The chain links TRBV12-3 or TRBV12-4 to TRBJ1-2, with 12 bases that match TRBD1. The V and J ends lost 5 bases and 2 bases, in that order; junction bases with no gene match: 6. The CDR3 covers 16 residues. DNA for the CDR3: TGTGCCAGCAGTACGGGACAGGGGGCAGGGAACTATGGCTACACCTTC. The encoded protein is CASSTGQGAGNYGYTF.

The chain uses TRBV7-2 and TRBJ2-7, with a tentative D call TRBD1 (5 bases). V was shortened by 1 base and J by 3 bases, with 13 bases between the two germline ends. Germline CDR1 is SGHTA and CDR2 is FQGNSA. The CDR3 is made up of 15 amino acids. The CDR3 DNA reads TGTGCCAGCAGCTTAGGTCTAGGGGCCCGCTACGAGCAGTACTTC. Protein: CASSLGLGARYEQYF.

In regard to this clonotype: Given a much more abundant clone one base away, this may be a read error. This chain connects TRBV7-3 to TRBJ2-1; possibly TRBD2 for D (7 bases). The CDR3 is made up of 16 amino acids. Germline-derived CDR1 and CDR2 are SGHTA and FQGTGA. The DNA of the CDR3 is TGTGCCTGCAGCCCTACGGGGGGCGGCCAAGGGAATGAGCAGTTCTTC. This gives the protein CACSPTGGGQGNEQFF.

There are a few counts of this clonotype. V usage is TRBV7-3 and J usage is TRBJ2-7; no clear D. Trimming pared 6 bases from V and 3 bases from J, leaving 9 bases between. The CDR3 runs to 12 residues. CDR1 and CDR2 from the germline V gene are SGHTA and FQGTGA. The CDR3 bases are TGTGCCAGCAGTAGAGTAGACTACGAGCAGTACTTC. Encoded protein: CASSRVDYEQYF.

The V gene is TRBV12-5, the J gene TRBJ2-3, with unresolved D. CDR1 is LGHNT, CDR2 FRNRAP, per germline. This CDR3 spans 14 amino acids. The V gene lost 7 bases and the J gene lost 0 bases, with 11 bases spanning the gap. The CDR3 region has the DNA TGTGCTAGTGCCAGGACGTCTAGCACAGATACGCAGTATTTT. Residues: CASARTSSTDTQYF.

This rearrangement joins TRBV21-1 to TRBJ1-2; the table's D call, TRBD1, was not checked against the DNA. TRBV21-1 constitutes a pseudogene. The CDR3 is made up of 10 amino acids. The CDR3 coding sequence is TGTGGGACAGGGGGCTATGGCTACACCTTC. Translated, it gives CGTGGYGYTF.

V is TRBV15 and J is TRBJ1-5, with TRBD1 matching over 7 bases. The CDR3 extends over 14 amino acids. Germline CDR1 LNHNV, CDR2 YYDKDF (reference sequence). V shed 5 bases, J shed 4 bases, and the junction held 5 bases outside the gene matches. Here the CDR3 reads CATSQGQKNQPQHF. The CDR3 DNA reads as TGTGCCACCAGCCAGGGACAGAAAAATCAGCCCCAGCATTTT.

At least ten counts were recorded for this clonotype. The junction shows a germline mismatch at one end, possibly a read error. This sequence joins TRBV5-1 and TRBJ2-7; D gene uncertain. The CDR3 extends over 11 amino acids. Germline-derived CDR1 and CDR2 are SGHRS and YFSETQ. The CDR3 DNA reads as TGTGCCAGCCGGAGCGCCTACGAGCAGTACTTC. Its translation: CASRSAYEQYF.

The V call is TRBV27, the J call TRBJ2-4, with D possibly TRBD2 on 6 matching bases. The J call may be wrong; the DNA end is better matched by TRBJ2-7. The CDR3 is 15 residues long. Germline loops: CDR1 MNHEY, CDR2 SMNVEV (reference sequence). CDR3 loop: CASSDRRGKGDEQYF. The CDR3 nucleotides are TGTGCCAGCAGCGACCGGCGGGGTAAAGGAGACGAGCAGTACTTC.

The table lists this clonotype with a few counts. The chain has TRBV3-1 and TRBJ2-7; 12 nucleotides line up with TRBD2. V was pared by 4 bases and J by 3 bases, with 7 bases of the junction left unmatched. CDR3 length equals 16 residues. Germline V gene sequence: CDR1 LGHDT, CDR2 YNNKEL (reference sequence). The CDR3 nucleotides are TGTGCCAGCAGCCCAAGGACTAGCGGGACCATCTACGAGCAGTACTTC. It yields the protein CASSPRTSGTIYEQYF.